This T cell receptor (beta chain) was recorded in a study of response to subunit inactivated influenza vaccine. Whole-study results and caveats: Authors suggested few new T cells are recruited by each seasonal influenza vaccination.

TCRdb analysed the RT-PCR reads with MiXCR anew, one entry per CDR3 protein. The sample lists 400,000 to 650,000 distinct CDR3 sequences, 6.5% to 8% occurring once. Points on this clonotype: What it binds is unknown.

This specimen consisted of PBMCs from blood, obtained roughly 24 months after vaccination. This clonotype was sampled from a man aged 45-69 years who received an inactivated influenza vaccine.

CDR3 nucleotides: TGTGCCAGCAGTGAAATTGGGGGGCGTTACTACGAGCAGTACTTC. This translates into CASSEIGGRYYEQYF. This chain uses TRBV6-1 with TRBJ2-7, with D possibly being TRBD1 or TRBD2 (6 bases each). V was trimmed by 2 bases and J by 3 bases, leaving 14 bases between them. The germline V gene encodes CDR1 MNHNS and CDR2 SASEGT. The CDR3 runs 15 residues.